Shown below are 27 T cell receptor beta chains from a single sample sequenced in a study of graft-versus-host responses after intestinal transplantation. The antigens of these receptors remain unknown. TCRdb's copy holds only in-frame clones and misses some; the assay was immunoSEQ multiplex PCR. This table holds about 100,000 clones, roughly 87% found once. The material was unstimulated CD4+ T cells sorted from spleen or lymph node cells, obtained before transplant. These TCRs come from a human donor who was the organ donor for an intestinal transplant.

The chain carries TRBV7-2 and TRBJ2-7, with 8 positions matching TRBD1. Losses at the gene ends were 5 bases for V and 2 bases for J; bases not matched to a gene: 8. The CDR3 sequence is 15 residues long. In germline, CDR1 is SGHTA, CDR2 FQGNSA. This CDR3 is CASSPETGAPYEQYF. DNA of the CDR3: TGTGCCAGCAGCCCAGAGACAGGGGCACCCTACGAGCAGTACTTC.

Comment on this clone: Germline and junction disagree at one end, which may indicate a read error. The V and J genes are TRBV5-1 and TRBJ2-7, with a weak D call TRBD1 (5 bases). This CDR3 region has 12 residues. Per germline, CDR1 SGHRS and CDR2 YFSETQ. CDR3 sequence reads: CVSSLTAYEQYF. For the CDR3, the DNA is TGCGTCAGCAGCTTGACAGCCTACGAGCAGTACTTC.

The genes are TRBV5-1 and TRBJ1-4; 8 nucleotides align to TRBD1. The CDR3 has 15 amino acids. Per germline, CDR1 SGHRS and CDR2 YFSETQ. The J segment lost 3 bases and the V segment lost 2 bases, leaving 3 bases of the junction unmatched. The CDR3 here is CASSFSGGSNEKLFF. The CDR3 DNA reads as TGCGCCAGCAGCTTCTCAGGGGGCTCTAATGAAAAACTGTTTTTT. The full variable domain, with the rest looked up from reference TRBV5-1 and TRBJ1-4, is KAGVTQTPRYLIKTRGQQVTLSCSPISGHRSVSWYQQTPGQGLQFLFEYFSETQRNKGNFPGRFSGRQFSNSRSEMNVSTLELGDSALYLCASSFSGGSNEKLFFGSGTQLSVL.

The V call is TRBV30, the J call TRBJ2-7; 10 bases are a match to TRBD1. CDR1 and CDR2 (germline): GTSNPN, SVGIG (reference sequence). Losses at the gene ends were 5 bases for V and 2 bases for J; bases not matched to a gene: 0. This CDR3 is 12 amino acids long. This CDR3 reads CAWGTGAYEQYF. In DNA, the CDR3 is TGTGCCTGGGGGACAGGGGCCTACGAGCAGTACTTC. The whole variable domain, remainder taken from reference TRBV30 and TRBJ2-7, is SQTIHQWPATLVQPVGSPLSLECTVEGTSNPNLYWYRQAAGRGLQLLFYSVGIGQISSEVPQNLSASRPQDRQFILSSKKLLLSDSGFYLCAWGTGAYEQYFGPGTRLTVT.

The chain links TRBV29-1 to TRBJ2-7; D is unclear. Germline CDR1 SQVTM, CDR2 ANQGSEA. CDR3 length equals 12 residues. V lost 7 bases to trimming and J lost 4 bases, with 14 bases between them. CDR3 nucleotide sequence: TGCAGCGCCTTGGGTTTGGAATACGAGCAGTACTTC. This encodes CSALGLEYEQYF.

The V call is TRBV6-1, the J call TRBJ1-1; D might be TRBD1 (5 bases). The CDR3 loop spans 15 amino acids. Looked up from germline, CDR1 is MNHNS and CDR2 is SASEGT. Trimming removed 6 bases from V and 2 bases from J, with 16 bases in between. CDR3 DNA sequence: TGTGCCAGCAGCCCCGCCGGGACCAGCAACACTGAAGCTTTCTTT. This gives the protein CASSPAGTSNTEAFF.

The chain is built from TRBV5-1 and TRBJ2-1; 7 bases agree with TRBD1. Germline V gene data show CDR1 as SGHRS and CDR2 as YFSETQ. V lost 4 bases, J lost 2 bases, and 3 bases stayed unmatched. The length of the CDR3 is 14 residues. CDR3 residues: CASSPGTAYNEQFF. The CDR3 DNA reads TGCGCCAGCAGCCCCGGGACAGCCTACAATGAGCAGTTCTTC.

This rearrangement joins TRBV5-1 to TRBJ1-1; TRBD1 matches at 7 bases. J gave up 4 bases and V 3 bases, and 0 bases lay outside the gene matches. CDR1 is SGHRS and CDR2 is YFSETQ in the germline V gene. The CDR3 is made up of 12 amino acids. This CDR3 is CASSSGGTEAFF. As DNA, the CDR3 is TGCGCCAGCAGCTCAGGGGGCACTGAAGCTTTCTTT. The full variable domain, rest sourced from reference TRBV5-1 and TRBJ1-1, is KAGVTQTPRYLIKTRGQQVTLSCSPISGHRSVSWYQQTPGQGLQFLFEYFSETQRNKGNFPGRFSGRQFSNSRSEMNVSTLELGDSALYLCASSSGGTEAFFGQGTRLTVV.

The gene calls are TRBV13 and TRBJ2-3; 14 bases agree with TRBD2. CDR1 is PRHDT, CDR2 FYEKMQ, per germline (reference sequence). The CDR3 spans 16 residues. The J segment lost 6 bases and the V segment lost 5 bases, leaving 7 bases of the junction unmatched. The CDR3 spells CASSLRTSGGLDTQYF. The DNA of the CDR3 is TGTGCCAGCAGCCTCCGGACTAGCGGGGGGCTCGATACGCAGTATTTT.

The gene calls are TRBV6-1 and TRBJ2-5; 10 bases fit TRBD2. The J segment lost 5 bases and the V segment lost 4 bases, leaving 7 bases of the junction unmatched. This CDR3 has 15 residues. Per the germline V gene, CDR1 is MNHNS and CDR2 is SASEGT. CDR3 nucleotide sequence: TGTGCCAGCAGTGTAGCTAGCGGGGGTTGGGAGACCCAGTACTTC. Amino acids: CASSVASGGWETQYF.

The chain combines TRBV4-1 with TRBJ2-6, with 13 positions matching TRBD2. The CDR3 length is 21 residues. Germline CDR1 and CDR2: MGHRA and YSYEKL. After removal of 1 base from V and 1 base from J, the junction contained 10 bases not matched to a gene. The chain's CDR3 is CASSQVWGRTSGGSGANVLTF. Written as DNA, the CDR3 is TGCGCCAGCAGCCAAGTATGGGGGAGGACTAGCGGGGGATCTGGGGCCAACGTCCTGACTTTC.

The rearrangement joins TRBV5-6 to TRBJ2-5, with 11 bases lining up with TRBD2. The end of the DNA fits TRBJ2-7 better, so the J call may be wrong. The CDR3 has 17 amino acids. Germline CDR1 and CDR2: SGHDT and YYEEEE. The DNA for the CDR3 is TGTGCCAGCAGCTATCGGACTAGCGGGCCTACGAGGTACGAGCAGTACTTC. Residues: CASSYRTSGPTRYEQYF.

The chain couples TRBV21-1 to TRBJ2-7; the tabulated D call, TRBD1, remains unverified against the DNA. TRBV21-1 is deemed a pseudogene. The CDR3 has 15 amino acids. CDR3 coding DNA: TGTGCCAGCAGCAAGAAGGGGACACCAACCTACGAGCAGTACTTC. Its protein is CASSKKGTPTYEQYF.

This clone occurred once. The CDR3 DNA is TGTGCCAGCAGCTTAAGTGAAGTGACTTTTGGTTCACCCCTCCACTTT. It codes for CASSLSEVTFGSPLHF. V gene TRBV7-9 combines with J gene TRBJ1-6; D ambiguous. CDR1 is SEHNR, CDR2 FQNEAQ, per germline (reference sequence). The V and J ends lost 2 bases and 9 bases respectively, with 17 bases between them. The CDR3 is made up of 16 amino acids.

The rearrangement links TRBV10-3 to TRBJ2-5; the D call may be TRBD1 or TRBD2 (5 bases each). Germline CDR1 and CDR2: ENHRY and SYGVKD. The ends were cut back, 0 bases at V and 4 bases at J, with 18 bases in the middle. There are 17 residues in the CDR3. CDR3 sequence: CAISESNVRVSGETQYF. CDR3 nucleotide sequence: TGTGCCATCAGTGAGTCGAATGTCAGGGTAAGCGGAGAGACCCAGTACTTC.

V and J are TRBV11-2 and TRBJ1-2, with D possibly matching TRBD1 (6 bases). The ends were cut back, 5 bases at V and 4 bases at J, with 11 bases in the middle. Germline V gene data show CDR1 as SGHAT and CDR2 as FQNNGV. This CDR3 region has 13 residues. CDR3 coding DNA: TGTGCCAGCAGCCGCACAGGGATCTATGGCTACACCTTC. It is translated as CASSRTGIYGYTF.

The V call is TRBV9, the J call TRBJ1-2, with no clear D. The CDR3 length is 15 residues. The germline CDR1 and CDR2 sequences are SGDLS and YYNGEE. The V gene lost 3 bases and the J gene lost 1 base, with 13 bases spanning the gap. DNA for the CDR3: TGTGCCAGCAGCGCGACACAAAGAATTAACTATGGCTACACCTTC. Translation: CASSATQRINYGYTF. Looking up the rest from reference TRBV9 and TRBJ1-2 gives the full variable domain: DSGVTQTPKHLITATGQRVTLRCSPRSGDLSVYWYQQSLDQGLQFLIQYYNGEERAKGNILERFSAQQFPDLHSELNLSSLELGDSALYFCASSATQRINYGYTFGSGTRLTVV.

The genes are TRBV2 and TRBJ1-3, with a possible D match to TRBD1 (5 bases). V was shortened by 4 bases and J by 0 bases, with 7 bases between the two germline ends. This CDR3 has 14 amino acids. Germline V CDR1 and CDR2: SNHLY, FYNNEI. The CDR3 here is CASSGQYSGNTIYF. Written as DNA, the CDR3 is TGTGCCAGCAGTGGACAGTACTCTGGAAACACCATATATTTT.

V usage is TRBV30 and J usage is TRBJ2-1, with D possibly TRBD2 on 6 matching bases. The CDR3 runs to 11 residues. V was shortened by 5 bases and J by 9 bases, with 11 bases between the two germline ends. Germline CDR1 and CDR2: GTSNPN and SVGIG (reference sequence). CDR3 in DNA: TGTGCCTGGGGCGGGGTCCGTGAGCAGTTCTTC. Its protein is CAWGGVREQFF.

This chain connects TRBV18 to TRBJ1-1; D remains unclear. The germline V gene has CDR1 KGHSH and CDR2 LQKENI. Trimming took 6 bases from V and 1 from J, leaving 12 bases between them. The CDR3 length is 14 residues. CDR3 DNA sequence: TGTGCCAGCTCCCCCAGCGCCCCGAACACTGAAGCTTTCTTT. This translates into CASSPSAPNTEAFF.

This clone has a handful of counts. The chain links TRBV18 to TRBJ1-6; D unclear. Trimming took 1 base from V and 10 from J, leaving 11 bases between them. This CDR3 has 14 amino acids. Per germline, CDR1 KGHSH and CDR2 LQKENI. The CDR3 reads CASSPRMEHSPLHF. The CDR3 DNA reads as TGTGCCAGCTCACCACGGATGGAGCACTCACCCCTCCACTTT. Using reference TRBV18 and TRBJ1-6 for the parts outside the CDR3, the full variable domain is NAGVMQNPRHLVRRRGQEARLRCSPMKGHSHVYWYRQLPEEGLKFMVYLQKENIIDESGMPKERFSAEFPKEGPSILRIQQVVRGDSAAYFCASSPRMEHSPLHFGNGTRLTVT.

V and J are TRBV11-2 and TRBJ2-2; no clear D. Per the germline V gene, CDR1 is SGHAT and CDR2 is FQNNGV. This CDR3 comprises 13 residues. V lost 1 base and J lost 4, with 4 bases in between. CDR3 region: CASSLAPTGELFF. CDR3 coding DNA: TGTGCCAGCAGCTTAGCCCCCACCGGGGAGCTGTTTTTT.

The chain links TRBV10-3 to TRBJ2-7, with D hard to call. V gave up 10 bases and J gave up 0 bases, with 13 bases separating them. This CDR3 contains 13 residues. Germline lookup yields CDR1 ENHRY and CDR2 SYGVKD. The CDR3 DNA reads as TGTGCCACCTGGACGGACCACTCCTACGAGCAGTACTTC. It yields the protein CATWTDHSYEQYF.

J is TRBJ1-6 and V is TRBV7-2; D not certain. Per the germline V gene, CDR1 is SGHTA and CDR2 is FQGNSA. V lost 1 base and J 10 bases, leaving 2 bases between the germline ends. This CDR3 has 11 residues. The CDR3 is CASSLGSPLHF. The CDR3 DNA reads TGTGCCAGCAGCTTAGGGTCACCCCTCCACTTT.

Written as DNA, the CDR3 is TGTGCCATCAGTGAGTCAGGAAAACTGTTTTTT. Encoded protein: CAISESGKLFF. The chain employs TRBV10-3 and TRBJ1-4; D ambiguous. The CDR3 contains 11 residues. V shed 0 bases and J shed 10 bases, with 3 bases lying between them. Germline-derived CDR1 and CDR2 are ENHRY and SYGVKD.

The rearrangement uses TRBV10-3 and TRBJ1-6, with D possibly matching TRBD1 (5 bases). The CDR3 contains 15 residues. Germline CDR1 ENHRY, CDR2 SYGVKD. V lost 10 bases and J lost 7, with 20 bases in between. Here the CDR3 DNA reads TGTGCCACAACTAAGGGCGGGGGAATGAATTCACCCCTCCACTTT. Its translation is CATTKGGGMNSPLHF.

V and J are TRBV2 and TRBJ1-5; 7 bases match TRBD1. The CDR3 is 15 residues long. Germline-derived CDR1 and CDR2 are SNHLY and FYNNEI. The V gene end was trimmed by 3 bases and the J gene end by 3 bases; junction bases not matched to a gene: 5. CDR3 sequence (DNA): TGTGCCAGCAGTGAGGACAGGTCATACAATCAGCCCCAGCATTTT. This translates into CASSEDRSYNQPQHF.